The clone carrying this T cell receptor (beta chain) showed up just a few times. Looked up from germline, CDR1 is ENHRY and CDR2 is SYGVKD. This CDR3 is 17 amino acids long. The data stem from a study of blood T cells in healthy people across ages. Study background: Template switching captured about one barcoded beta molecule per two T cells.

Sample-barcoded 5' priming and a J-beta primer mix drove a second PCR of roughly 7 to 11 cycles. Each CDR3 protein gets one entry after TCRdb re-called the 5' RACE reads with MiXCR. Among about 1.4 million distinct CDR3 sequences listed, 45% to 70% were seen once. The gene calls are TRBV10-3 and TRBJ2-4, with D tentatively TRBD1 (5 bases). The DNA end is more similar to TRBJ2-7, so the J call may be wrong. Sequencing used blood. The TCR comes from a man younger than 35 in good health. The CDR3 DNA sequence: TGTGCCATCAGTGAGTCCGAGGACCCTATAGGGGCCTACGAGCAGTACTTC. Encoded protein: CAISESEDPIGAYEQYF.